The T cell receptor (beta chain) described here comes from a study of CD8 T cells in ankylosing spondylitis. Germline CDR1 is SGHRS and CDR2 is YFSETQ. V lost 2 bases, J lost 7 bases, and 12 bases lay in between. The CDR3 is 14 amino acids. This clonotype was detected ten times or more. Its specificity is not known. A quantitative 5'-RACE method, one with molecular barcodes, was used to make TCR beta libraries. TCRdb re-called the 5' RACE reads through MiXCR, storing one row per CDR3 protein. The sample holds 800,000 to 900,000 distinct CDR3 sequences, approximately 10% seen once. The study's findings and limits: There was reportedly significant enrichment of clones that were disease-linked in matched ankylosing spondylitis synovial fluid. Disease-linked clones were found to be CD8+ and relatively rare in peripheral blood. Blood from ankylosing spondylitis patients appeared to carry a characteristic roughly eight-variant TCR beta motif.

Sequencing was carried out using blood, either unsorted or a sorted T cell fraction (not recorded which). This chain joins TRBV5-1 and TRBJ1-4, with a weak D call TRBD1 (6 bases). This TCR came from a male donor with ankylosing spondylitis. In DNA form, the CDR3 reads TGCGCCAGCAGCTTAATGGAGGACAGTGAAAAACTGTTTTTT. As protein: CASSLMEDSEKLFF. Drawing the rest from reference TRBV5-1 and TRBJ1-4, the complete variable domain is KAGVTQTPRYLIKTRGQQVTLSCSPISGHRSVSWYQQTPGQGLQFLFEYFSETQRNKGNFPGRFSGRQFSNSRSEMNVSTLELGDSALYLCASSLMEDSEKLFFGSGTQLSVL.